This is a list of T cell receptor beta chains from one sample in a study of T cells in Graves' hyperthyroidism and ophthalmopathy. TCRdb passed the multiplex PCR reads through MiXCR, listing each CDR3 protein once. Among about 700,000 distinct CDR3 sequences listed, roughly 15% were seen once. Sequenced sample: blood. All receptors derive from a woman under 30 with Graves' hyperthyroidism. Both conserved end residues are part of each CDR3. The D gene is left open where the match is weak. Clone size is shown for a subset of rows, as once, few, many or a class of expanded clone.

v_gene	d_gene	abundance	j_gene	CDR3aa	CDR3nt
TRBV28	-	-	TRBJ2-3	CASSFHVSTDTQYF	TGTGCCAGCAGTTTCCACGTATCCACAGATACGCAGTATTTT
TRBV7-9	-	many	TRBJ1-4	CASSSRTATGEKLFF	TGTGCCAGCAGCTCGCGGACAGCGACGGGTGAAAAACTGTTTTTT
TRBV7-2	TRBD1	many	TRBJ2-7	CASSLTSTGRYEQYF	TGTGCCAGCAGCTTAACCTCGACAGGGCGGTACGAGCAGTACTTC
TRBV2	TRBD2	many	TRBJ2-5	CASLWGSGKSGTQYF	TGTGCCAGCTTATGGGGAAGCGGGAAATCGGGGACCCAGTACTTC
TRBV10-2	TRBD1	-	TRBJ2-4	CASSLDRGENIQYF	TGCGCCAGCTCACTGGACAGGGGGGAAAACATTCAGTACTTC
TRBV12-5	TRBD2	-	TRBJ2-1	CASGLVRLAGGPLVYNEQFF	TGTGCTAGTGGTTTGGTACGGCTAGCGGGAGGGCCTTTAGTTTACAATGAGCAGTTCTTC
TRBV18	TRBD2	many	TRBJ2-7	CASSPPGTSGYEQYF	TGTGCCAGCTCACCACCGGGGACTAGCGGCTACGAGCAGTACTTC
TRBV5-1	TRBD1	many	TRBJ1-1	CATRPTGTGEAFF	TGCGCCACCAGACCCACCGGGACAGGAGAAGCTTTCTTT
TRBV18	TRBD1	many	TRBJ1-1	CASSPTGSEEAFF	TGTGCCAGCTCCCCGACAGGGAGCGAAGAAGCTTTCTTT
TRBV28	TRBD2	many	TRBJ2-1	CASSLLMTSGREMIIVNEQFF	TGTGCCAGCAGTTTACTCATGACTAGCGGGAGGGAGATGATTATTGTAAATGAGCAGTTCTTC
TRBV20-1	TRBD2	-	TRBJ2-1	CSARDLRGSSNEQFF	TGCAGTGCTAGAGATCTGCGCGGGAGTTCTAATGAGCAGTTCTTC
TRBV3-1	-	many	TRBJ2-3	CASSPRSAGGTDTQYF	TGTGCCAGCAGCCCAAGGTCTGCGGGTGGTACAGATACGCAGTATTTT
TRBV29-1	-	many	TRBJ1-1	CSVKRGAANTEAFF	TGCAGCGTTAAGAGGGGGGCAGCGAACACTGAAGCTTTCTTT
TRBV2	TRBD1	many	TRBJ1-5	CASSERTGGSNQPQHF	TGTGCCAGCAGTGAAAGGACAGGGGGAAGCAATCAGCCCCAGCATTTT
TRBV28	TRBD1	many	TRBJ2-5	CASSEWDRVEETQYF	TGTGCCAGCAGTGAATGGGACAGGGTGGAAGAGACCCAGTACTTC
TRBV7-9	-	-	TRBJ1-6	CASGVASSYNSPLHF	TGTGCCAGCGGAGTGGCAAGCTCCTATAATTCACCCCTCCACTTT
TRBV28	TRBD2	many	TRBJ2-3	CASSLAGVDADTQYF	TGTGCCAGCAGTCTAGCGGGAGTGGATGCAGATACGCAGTATTTT
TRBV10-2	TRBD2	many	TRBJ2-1	CASTPFSGAAFDEQFF	TGCGCCAGCACCCCCTTTAGCGGGGCCGCCTTCGATGAGCAGTTCTTC
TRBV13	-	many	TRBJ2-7	CASTEGKAYEQYF	TGTGCCAGCACAGAGGGGAAAGCCTACGAGCAGTACTTC
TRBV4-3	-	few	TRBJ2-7	CASSHSGSYEQYF	TGCGCCAGCAGCCATTCGGGAAGCTACGAGCAGTACTTC
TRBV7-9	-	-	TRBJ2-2	CASPRVKAPELVTGELFF	TGTGCCAGCCCCCGGGTTAAAGCACCCGAGTTGGTCACCGGGGAGCTGTTTTTT
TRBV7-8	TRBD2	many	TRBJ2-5	CASSFGGVHQETQYF	TGTGCCAGCAGCTTCGGGGGGGTCCACCAAGAGACCCAGTACTTC
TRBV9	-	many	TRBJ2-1	CASTEDAMGSNEQFF	TGTGCCAGCACCGAGGACGCCATGGGGTCGAATGAGCAGTTCTTC
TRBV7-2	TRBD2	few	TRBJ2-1	CASSAGLAGLSSYNEQFF	TGTGCCAGCAGCGCGGGACTAGCGGGTCTTTCGTCCTACAATGAGCAGTTCTTC
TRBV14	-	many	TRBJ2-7	CASSPGREEGIEDEQYF	TGTGCCAGCAGCCCCGGAAGAGAGGAGGGCATCGAAGACGAGCAGTACTTC
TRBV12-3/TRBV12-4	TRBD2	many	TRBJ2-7	CASSLGGRYEQYF	TGTGCCAGCAGCTTAGGCGGGAGGTACGAGCAGTACTTC
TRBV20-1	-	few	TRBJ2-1	CSVSLVDYNEQFF	TGCAGCGTGTCCTTGGTCGACTACAATGAGCAGTTCTTC
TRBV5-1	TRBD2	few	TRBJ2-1	CASSPTTSGTFGEQFF	TGCGCCAGCAGCCCCACGACTAGCGGGACGTTCGGTGAGCAGTTCTTC
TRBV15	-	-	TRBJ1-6	CATSRDQGTNSPLHF	TGTGCCACCAGCAGAGACCAGGGTACCAATTCACCCCTCCACTTT
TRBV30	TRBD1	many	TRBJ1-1	CAWSIGGRGLGTEAFF	TGTGCCTGGAGCATTGGAGGCAGGGGGCTAGGCACTGAAGCTTTCTTT
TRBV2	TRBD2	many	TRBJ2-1	CASSEAILAGVAYNEQFF	TGTGCCAGCAGTGAAGCGATCTTAGCGGGAGTAGCCTACAATGAGCAGTTCTTC
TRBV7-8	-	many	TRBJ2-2	CASSLRRVAAGELFF	TGTGCCAGCAGCTTACGGCGCGTGGCTGCCGGGGAGCTGTTTTTT
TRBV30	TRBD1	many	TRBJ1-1	CAWSVQGRPFF	TGTGCCTGGAGTGTACAGGGGAGGCCTTTCTTT
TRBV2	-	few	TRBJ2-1	CASQIHNEQFF	TGTGCCAGCCAAATTCACAATGAGCAGTTCTTC
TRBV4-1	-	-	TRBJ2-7	CASSQDGQFYYYEQYF	TGCGCCAGCAGCCAAGATGGGCAGTTCTACTACTACGAGCAGTACTTC